The T cell receptor beta chain under discussion was sequenced for a study of T cell repertoires in cytomegalovirus infection. Study-wide background: Well-studied HLA-B-restricted epitopes and recently identified HLA-C-restricted epitopes of CMV were both used in the study. TCR beta signatures that were public indicated CMV infection and matching HLA type.

One entry per CDR3 protein, called by TCRdb with MiXCR from the reads. The sample lists around 800,000 distinct CDR3 sequences; about 33% were seen once. The length of the CDR3 is 15 residues. Germline CDR1 is MNHEY and CDR2 is SVGAGI. The V end lost 5 bases, the J end lost 0 bases, and 11 bases lay between the germline ends. Study results and limitations: Ex vivo responses were dominated by HLA-C-restricted CMV-specific TCR beta clonotypes.

To note about this clonotype: What it binds is unknown.

The TCR comes from a human donor in good health (CMV status not recorded). Some clones in this sample may be carry-over from other donors' samples. Sample: cultured CD8+ T cells from PBMCs, taken from culture after CMV antigen stimulation. The chain has TRBV6-5 and TRBJ2-1, with a possible D match to TRBD1 (6 bases). The CDR3 coding sequence is TGTGCCAGCAGTACCGACAGGAGCTCCTACAATGAGCAGTTCTTC. The encoded protein is CASSTDRSSYNEQFF.